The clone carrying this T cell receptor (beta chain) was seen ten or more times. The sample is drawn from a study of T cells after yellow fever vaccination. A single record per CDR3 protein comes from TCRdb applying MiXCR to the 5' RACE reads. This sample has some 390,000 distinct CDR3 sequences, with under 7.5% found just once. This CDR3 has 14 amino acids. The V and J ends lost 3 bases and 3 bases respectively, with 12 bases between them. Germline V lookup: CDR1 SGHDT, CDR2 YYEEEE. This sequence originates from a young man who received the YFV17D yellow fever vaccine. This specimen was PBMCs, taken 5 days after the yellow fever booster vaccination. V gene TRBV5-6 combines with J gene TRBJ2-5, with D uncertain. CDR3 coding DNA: TGTGCCAGCAGCTCACTGGATAGGGAAGAGACCCAGTACTTC. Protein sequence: CASSSLDREETQYF.